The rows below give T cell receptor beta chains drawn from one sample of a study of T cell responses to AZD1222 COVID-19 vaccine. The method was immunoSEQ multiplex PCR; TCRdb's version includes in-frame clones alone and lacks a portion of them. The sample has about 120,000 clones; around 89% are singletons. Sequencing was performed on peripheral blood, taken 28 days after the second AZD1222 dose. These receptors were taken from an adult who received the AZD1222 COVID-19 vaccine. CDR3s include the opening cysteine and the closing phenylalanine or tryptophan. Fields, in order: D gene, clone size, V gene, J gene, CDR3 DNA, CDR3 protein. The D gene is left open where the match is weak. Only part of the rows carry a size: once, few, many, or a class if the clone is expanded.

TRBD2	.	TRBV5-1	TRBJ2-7	TGCGCCAGCAGCCGGGAGGGACCCCGAACGGACGAGCAGTACTTC	CASSREGPRTDEQYF
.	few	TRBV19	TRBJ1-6	TGTGCCAGTAGTATATGGAATTCACCCCTCCACTTT	CASSIWNSPLHF
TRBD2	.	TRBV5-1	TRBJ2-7	TGCGCCAGCAGCCCCGCCCCAAGGACTAGCGGGACCTACGAGCAGTACTTC	CASSPAPRTSGTYEQYF
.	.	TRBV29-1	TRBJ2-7	TGCAGCGTTGAAAGGGACAACGAGCAGTACTTC	CSVERDNEQYF
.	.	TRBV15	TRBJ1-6	TGTGCCACCAGCAGAGATGAACCGGGAAATTCACCCCTCCACTTT	CATSRDEPGNSPLHF
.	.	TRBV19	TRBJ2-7	TGTGCCAGTAGTATAGAGGTAATGCGGGAAGGCGAGCAGTACTTC	CASSIEVMREGEQYF
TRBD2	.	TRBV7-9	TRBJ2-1	TGTGCCAGCATCGGGGGCAGCGGGGGCCTCCTCTCCTACAATGAGCAGTTCTTC	CASIGGSGGLLSYNEQFF
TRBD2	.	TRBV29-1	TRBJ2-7	TGCAGCGCCGCGGTAGCGGGTACCTCCTACGAGCAGTACTTC	CSAAVAGTSYEQYF
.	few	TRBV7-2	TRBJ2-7	TGTGCCAGCAGCTTAGTTTCATATGTCGAGCAGTACTTC	CASSLVSYVEQYF
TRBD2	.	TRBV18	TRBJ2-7	TGTGCCAGCGGAGCGGGGGCCGCCTACGAGCAGTACTTC	CASGAGAAYEQYF
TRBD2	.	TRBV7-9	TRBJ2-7	TGTGCCAGCACCCTACCGGGAGGATACGAGCAGTACTTC	CASTLPGGYEQYF
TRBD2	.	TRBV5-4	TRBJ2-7	TGTGCCAGCAGCTTGGGGGCGGGGGGCCCCTACGAGCAGTACTTC	CASSLGAGGPYEQYF
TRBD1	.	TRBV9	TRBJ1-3	TGTGCCAGCAGCGTAGGTGGACAGGGCATTGGAAACACCATATATTTT	CASSVGGQGIGNTIYF
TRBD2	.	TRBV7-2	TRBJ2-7	TGTGCCAGCAGCTTCTATACGGGAGGGCTCGACGAGCAGTACTTC	CASSFYTGGLDEQYF
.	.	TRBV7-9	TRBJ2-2	TGTGCCAGCAGCTTACAAATGGTCGGAAGGGGCAACACCGGGGAGCTGTTTTTT	CASSLQMVGRGNTGELFF
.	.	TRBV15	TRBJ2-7	TGTGCCACCAGCAGTTTCGAAAGCTCCTACGAGCAGTACTTC	CATSSFESSYEQYF
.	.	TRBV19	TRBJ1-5	TGTGCCAGTAGTAGGGTGGCAGCCAATCAGCCCCAGCATTTT	CASSRVAANQPQHF
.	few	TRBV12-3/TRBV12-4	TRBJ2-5	TGTGCCAGCAGTTTAATGGAGACCCAGTACTTC	CASSLMETQYF
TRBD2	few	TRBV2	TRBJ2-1	TGTGCCAGCAGTCCCCTAGCGGCAGGGTACAATGAGCAGTTCTTC	CASSPLAAGYNEQFF
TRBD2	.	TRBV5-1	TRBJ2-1	TGCGCCAGCAGCCGCCGGACTAGCGGGGGGTATGAGCAGTTCTTC	CASSRRTSGGYEQFF
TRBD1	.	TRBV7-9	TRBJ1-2	TGTGCCAGCAGCTTAGCGCTGAGTGTGACAGGGAATCATGGCTACACCTTC	CASSLALSVTGNHGYTF
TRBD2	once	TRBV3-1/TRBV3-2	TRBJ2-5	TGTGCCAGCAGCCAAGGGACTAGCGACCAAGAGACCCAGTACTTC	CASSQGTSDQETQYF
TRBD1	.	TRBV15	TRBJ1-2	TGTGCCACCAGCAGAGGGACAGGGTATGGCTACACCTTC	CATSRGTGYGYTF
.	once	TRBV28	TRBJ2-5	TGTGCCAGCAACTACGGGGACCCTAGGGAGACCCAGTACTTC	CASNYGDPRETQYF
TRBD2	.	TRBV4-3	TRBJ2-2	TGCGCCAGCAGCCAAGAAACTAGCGGGAGCGGGGAGCTGTTTTTT	CASSQETSGSGELFF
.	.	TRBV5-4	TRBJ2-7	TGTGCCAGCAGCTTGGCTGGTTCCAGCTCCTACGAGCAGTACTTC	CASSLAGSSSYEQYF
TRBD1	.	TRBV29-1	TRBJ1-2	TGCAGCGCCGGACAGGGTTTTTATGGCTACACCTTC	CSAGQGFYGYTF
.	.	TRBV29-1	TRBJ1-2	TGCAGCGTTGTGGAGACAGTGGTTGGCTACACCTTC	CSVVETVVGYTF
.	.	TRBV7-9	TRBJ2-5	TGTGCCAGCTCAGAAGGGGCCCTGTACCAAGAGACCCAGTACTTC	CASSEGALYQETQYF
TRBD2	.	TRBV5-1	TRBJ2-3	TGCGCCAGCAGCTTACTAGCGGGGGGGCCCGGAGATACGCAGTATTTT	CASSLLAGGPGDTQYF
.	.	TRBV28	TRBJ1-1	TGTGCCAGCAGTGGGAACACTGAAGCTTTCTTT	CASSGNTEAFF
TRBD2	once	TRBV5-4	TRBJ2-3	TGTGCCAGCAGCCAACTAGCGGGAGATCGGGATACGCAGTATTTT	CASSQLAGDRDTQYF
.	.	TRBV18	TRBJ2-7	TGTGCCAGCTCACCACTCGGCGGGGTTGGCTACGAGCAGTACTTC	CASSPLGGVGYEQYF
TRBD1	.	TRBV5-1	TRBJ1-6	TGCGCCAGCAGCTTGCGATTCGGGACAGACAATAATTCACCCCTCCACTTT	CASSLRFGTDNNSPLHF
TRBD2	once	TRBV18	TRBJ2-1	TGTGCCAGCTCACCGACTAGCGGGTCCCACAATGAGCAGTTCTTC	CASSPTSGSHNEQFF
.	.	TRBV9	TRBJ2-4	TGTGCCAGCAGCGCCGTAGGATCACTAGGATCCAAAAACATTCAGTACTTC	CASSAVGSLGSKNIQYF
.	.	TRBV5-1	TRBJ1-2	TGCGCCAGCAGCTTGGCCGGGGAGGGGTACACCTTC	CASSLAGEGYTF
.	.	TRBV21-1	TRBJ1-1	TGTGCCAGCAGCATCCGTAAAATAATACAACAGGGGTTCCACACTGAAGCTTTCTTT	CASSIRKIIQQGFHTEAFF
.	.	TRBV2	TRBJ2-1	TGTGCCAGCAGTCCCTGGGGGGAGCAGTTCTTC	CASSPWGEQFF
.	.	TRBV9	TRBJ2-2	TGTGCCAGCAGCGTAGGCCCCGGGGGGCCGGGCACCGGGGAGCTGTTTTTT	CASSVGPGGPGTGELFF
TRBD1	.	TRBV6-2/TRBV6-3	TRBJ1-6	TGTGCCAGCAGTATTGGACAGGGGAATTCACCCCTCCACTTT	CASSIGQGNSPLHF
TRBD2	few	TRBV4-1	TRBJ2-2	TGCGCCAGCGGGAATGAGGCGGGAGTCGGCACCGGGGAGCTGTTTTTT	CASGNEAGVGTGELFF
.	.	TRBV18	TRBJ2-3	TGTGCCAGCTCACCACGTACTAGGAGAGCTGGAGAGCAGTATTTT	CASSPRTRRAGEQYF
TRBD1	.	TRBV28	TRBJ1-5	TGTGCCAGCAGTTTCCTAGACAGGGATGATCAGCCCCAGCATTTT	CASSFLDRDDQPQHF
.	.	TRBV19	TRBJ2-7	TGTGCCAGTAGAAAGGGGACGCCGGGGGCGTACGAGCAGTACTTC	CASRKGTPGAYEQYF
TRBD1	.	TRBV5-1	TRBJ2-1	TGCGCCAGCAGCTTATCGACAGGGGGGACCTACAATGAGCAGTTCTTC	CASSLSTGGTYNEQFF
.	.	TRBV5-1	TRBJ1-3	TGCGCCAGCAGCTTGGTCGGGATAAGAGGCGGAAACACCATATATTTT	CASSLVGIRGGNTIYF
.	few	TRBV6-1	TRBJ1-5	TGTGCCAGCAGTGAAGGGGCAGGGAATCAGCCCCAGCATTTT	CASSEGAGNQPQHF
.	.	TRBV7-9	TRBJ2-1	TGTGCCAGCAGCTTTGGAAGGGCGGTAGCCAATGAGCAGTTCTTC	CASSFGRAVANEQFF
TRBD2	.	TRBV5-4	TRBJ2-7	TGTGCCAGCAGTCTAGCGGGAGACCTCTACGAGCAGTACTTC	CASSLAGDLYEQYF